Listed below are T cell receptor beta chains from one sample, sequenced in a study of cytomegalovirus exposure and HLA in healthy donors. The table came from immunoSEQ multiplex PCR; TCRdb's copy has only in-frame clones and leaves some out. The sample has roughly 90,000 clones; around 70% are singletons. Specimen: PBMCs. The receptors come from a man aged 30 to 39 in good health and CMV-seropositive. Each CDR3 is given with its conserved first and last residue. The order of the fields is D gene, V gene, clone size, J gene, CDR3 protein, CDR3 DNA. The D gene is left open where the match is weak. Expanded clones are given a class, and other clones once, few, many or no size at all.

>.|TRBV7-2|.|TRBJ1-2
CASSPRTAYGYTF
TGTGCCAGCAGCCCCCGGACTGCTTATGGCTACACCTTC
>TRBD1|TRBV2|few|TRBJ2-1
CATDRVDNEQFF
TGTGCCACCGACAGGGTAGACAATGAGCAGTTCTTC
>.|TRBV4-2|.|TRBJ2-2
CASSPGDRNTGELFF
TGTGCCAGCAGCCCGGGGGATCGGAACACCGGGGAGCTGTTTTTT
>TRBD1|TRBV30|.|TRBJ1-5
CAWSNRDRGVNQPQHF
TGTGCCTGGAGTAACCGGGACAGGGGGGTCAATCAGCCCCAGCATTTT
>TRBD2|TRBV6-5|.|TRBJ2-1
CASSAGTSGDNEQFF
TGTGCCAGCAGTGCCGGGACTAGCGGGGACAATGAGCAGTTCTTC
>TRBD2|TRBV30|.|TRBJ2-1
CAWSVGLAGANEQFF
TGTGCCTGGAGTGTAGGTCTAGCGGGAGCCAATGAGCAGTTCTTC
>.|TRBV7-8|few|TRBJ1-5
CASSLIERSNQPQHF
TGTGCCAGCAGCTTAATTGAGCGTAGCAATCAGCCCCAGCATTTT
>.|TRBV5-4|.|TRBJ2-1
CASSRPQGPNNEQFF
TGTGCCAGCAGCCGACCCCAGGGGCCTAACAATGAGCAGTTCTTC
>TRBD1|TRBV4-1|.|TRBJ2-7
CASSQEDRANYEQYF
TGCGCCAGCAGCCAAGAGGACAGGGCCAACTACGAGCAGTACTTC
>.|TRBV30|.|TRBJ1-5
CAWEDRSSNQPQHF
TGTGCCTGGGAAGACAGGAGTAGCAATCAGCCCCAGCATTTT
>TRBD2|TRBV28|.|TRBJ2-1
CASSLPGLAGEQFF
TGTGCCAGCAGTTTACCCGGACTAGCGGGCGAGCAGTTCTTC
>TRBD1|TRBV10-3|once|TRBJ1-1
CAISGTGVANTEAFF
TGTGCCATCAGCGGGACAGGGGTCGCGAACACTGAAGCTTTCTTT
>.|TRBV5-4|few|TRBJ2-4
CASSFSPGAKNIQYF
TGTGCCAGCAGCTTCTCGCCAGGGGCCAAAAACATTCAGTACTTC
>.|TRBV7-2|.|TRBJ1-1
CASSLAPTGTEAFF
TGTGCCAGCAGCTTAGCCCCGACGGGAACTGAAGCTTTCTTT
>.|TRBV5-1|.|TRBJ2-1
CASSLAGQREQFF
TGCGCCAGCAGCTTGGCCGGACAAAGGGAGCAGTTCTTC
>.|TRBV7-8|.|TRBJ1-5
CASTVGGGGQPQHF
TGTGCCAGCACCGTGGGGGGCGGGGGACAGCCCCAGCATTTT
>TRBD1|TRBV6-5|.|TRBJ1-2
CASSPRQGGYGYTF
TGTGCCAGCAGTCCACGACAGGGAGGCTATGGCTACACCTTC
>TRBD1|TRBV4-3|few|TRBJ1-1
CASSQDIGTGVTEAFF
TGCGCCAGCAGCCAAGATATAGGGACAGGGGTTACTGAAGCTTTCTTT
>TRBD1|TRBV4-2|.|TRBJ2-1
CATQGVGDEQFF
TGTGCCACACAGGGGGTCGGCGATGAGCAGTTCTTC
>.|TRBV28|.|TRBJ1-4
CASSRRGEKLFF
TGTGCCAGCAGTCGCAGGGGTGAAAAACTGTTTTTT
>TRBD1|TRBV5-1|few|TRBJ1-6
CASSRDSNSPLHF
TGCGCCAGCAGCAGGGACAGCAATTCACCCCTCCACTTT
>TRBD2|TRBV28|few|TRBJ2-3
CASRPPSGGSDTQYF
TGTGCCAGCAGGCCCCCTAGCGGGGGGTCAGATACGCAGTATTTT
>TRBD1|TRBV18|.|TRBJ1-4
CASSGLQGTNEKLFF
TGTGCCAGCTCAGGCTTACAGGGGACTAATGAAAAACTGTTTTTT
>.|TRBV5-8|.|TRBJ2-7
CASSSTANGEQYF
TGTGCCAGCAGCTCGACAGCGAACGGAGAGCAGTACTTC
>TRBD2|TRBV4-3|.|TRBJ2-7
CASSQDWGLAVPPTGEQYF
TGCGCCAGCAGCCAAGATTGGGGACTAGCGGTTCCCCCGACGGGAGAGCAGTACTTC
>TRBD2|TRBV27|.|TRBJ2-7
CASKRLAGGEQYF
TGTGCCAGCAAGAGACTAGCGGGTGGGGAGCAGTACTTC
>TRBD2|TRBV18|.|TRBJ2-1
CASSPGTSGRSSYNEQFF
TGTGCCAGCTCACCCGGGACTAGCGGGAGGAGCTCCTACAATGAGCAGTTCTTC
>.|TRBV29-1|.|TRBJ2-4
CSVEVGHRPSAKNIQYF
TGCAGCGTTGAAGTCGGGCACAGGCCCTCAGCCAAAAACATTCAGTACTTC
>TRBD2|TRBV5-1|.|TRBJ2-7
CASTSTGGGAEQYF
TGCGCCAGCACTTCGACGGGGGGAGGGGCAGAGCAGTACTTC
>TRBD2|TRBV7-8|once|TRBJ2-5
CASSLGTSGRETQYF
TGTGCCAGCAGCTTAGGAACTAGCGGGAGGGAGACCCAGTACTTC
>.|TRBV28|.|TRBJ1-2
CASRVREYGYTF
TGTGCCAGCAGGGTTCGGGAGTATGGCTACACCTTC
>TRBD1|TRBV6-1|.|TRBJ1-1
CASSEEGQLMNTEAFF
TGTGCCAGCAGTGAAGAGGGACAGCTTATGAACACTGAAGCTTTCTTT
>TRBD1|TRBV19|.|TRBJ1-2
CASSIVGTGSGYTF
TGTGCCAGTAGTATAGTCGGGACAGGGAGCGGCTACACCTTC
>.|TRBV28|.|TRBJ1-4
CASRAGAATNEKLFF
TGTGCCAGCAGGGCAGGGGCTGCAACTAATGAAAAACTGTTTTTT
>TRBD2|TRBV9|.|TRBJ2-2
CASSISGRNTGELFF
TGTGCCAGCAGCATTAGCGGGAGAAACACCGGGGAGCTGTTTTTT
>.|TRBV5-6|.|TRBJ1-5
CASSFYMLNQPQHF
TGTGCCAGCAGCTTTTACATGCTTAATCAGCCCCAGCATTTT
>.|TRBV6-5|once|TRBJ1-5
CASSYGQGYQPQHF
TGTGCCAGCAGTTACGGTCAGGGATATCAGCCCCAGCATTTT
>.|TRBV7-2|.|TRBJ2-7
CASSPRGSYEQYF
TGTGCCAGCAGCCCCCGGGGGTCCTACGAGCAGTACTTC
>.|TRBV27|.|TRBJ1-1
CASRRDTYMNTEAFF
TGTGCCAGTCGACGGGACACCTACATGAACACTGAAGCTTTCTTT
>TRBD1|TRBV6-5|.|TRBJ2-7
CASGTGDYEQYF
TGTGCCAGCGGGACAGGAGATTACGAGCAGTACTTC
>.|TRBV7-2|.|TRBJ1-5
CASSLKGGNQPQHF
TGTGCCAGCAGCTTAAAAGGGGGCAATCAGCCCCAGCATTTT
>TRBD1|TRBV2|few|TRBJ1-1
CASRQGAEAFF
TGTGCCAGCAGGCAGGGGGCTGAAGCTTTCTTT
>.|TRBV4-3|once|TRBJ1-5
CASSQDPGTGGLQGNQPQHF
TGCGCCAGCAGCCAAGACCCTGGGACCGGGGGACTCCAAGGCAATCAGCCCCAGCATTTT
>.|TRBV7-8|.|TRBJ2-1
CASSPQRGSYNEQFF
TGTGCCAGCAGCCCTCAAAGGGGTTCCTACAATGAGCAGTTCTTC
>TRBD1|TRBV4-1|.|TRBJ1-1
CASSPRTGRNTEAFF
TGCGCCAGCAGCCCTAGGACAGGCAGGAACACTGAAGCTTTCTTT
>.|TRBV7-2|.|TRBJ1-5
CASSPEAGYSNQPQHF
TGTGCCAGCAGCCCAGAGGCGGGATATAGCAATCAGCCCCAGCATTTT
>.|TRBV28|.|TRBJ1-5
CASSVRGLNQPQHF
TGTGCCAGCTCCGTAAGGGGCCTTAATCAGCCCCAGCATTTT
>TRBD1|TRBV4-3|.|TRBJ1-4
CASSQGQGGEKLFF
TGCGCCAGCAGCCAGGGACAGGGCGGCGAAAAACTGTTTTTT
>.|TRBV28|.|TRBJ1-5
CASSYWDTNQPQHF
TGTGCCAGCAGCTACTGGGACACCAATCAGCCCCAGCATTTT
>.|TRBV28|.|TRBJ2-7
CASSLYLSSYEQYF
TGTGCCAGCAGTTTATACCTGAGCTCCTACGAGCAGTACTTC
>.|TRBV5-1|.|TRBJ1-2
CASSEGQGGLGYTF
TGCGCCAGCAGCGAGGGGCAGGGAGGTTTGGGCTACACCTTC
>.|TRBV5-6|.|TRBJ1-2
CASSLRPQGHYGYTF
TGTGCCAGCAGCTTGAGGCCCCAGGGGCACTATGGCTACACCTTC
>TRBD2|TRBV7-9|once|TRBJ2-7
CASSLSGATYEQYF
TGTGCCAGCAGCCTAAGCGGGGCTACCTACGAGCAGTACTTC
>.|TRBV27|.|TRBJ2-5
CASSPYWGLETQYF
TGTGCCAGCAGCCCATACTGGGGGCTGGAGACCCAGTACTTC
>TRBD1|TRBV6-5|.|TRBJ1-2
CASSSGQGERGYTF
TGTGCCAGCAGTTCAGGACAGGGGGAGCGGGGCTACACCTTC
>.|TRBV6-6|.|TRBJ2-2
CASRPESGELFF
TGTGCCAGCCGTCCAGAATCCGGGGAGCTGTTTTTT
>TRBD1|TRBV6-1|.|TRBJ1-2
CASTQGQLNYGYTF
TGTGCCAGCACCCAGGGACAGCTTAACTATGGCTACACCTTC